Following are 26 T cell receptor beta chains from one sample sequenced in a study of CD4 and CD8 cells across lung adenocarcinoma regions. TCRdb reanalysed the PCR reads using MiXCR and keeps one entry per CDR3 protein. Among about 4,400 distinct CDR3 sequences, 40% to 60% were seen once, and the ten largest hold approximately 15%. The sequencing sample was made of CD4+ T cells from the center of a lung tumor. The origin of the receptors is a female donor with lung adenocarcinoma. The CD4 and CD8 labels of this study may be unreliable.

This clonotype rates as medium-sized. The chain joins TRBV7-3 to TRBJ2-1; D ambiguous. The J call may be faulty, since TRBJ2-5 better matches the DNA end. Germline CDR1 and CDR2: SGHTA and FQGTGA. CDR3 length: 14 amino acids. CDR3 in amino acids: CASSLRAVGETQYF. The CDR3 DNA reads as TGTGCCAGCAGCTTAAGGGCAGTGGGAGAGACCCAGTACTTC.

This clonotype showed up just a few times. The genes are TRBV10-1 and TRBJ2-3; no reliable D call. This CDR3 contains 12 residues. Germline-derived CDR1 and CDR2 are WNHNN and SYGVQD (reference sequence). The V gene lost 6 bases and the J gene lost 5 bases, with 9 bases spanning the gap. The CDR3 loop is CASRGSQDTQYF. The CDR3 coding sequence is TGCGCCAGCAGGGGTAGCCAAGATACGCAGTATTTT.

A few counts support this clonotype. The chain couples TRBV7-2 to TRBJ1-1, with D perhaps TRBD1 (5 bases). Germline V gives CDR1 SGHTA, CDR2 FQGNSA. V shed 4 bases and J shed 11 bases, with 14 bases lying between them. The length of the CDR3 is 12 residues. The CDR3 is CASSSYRTGAFF. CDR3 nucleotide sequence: TGTGCCAGCAGCTCCTACAGGACTGGGGCTTTCTTT. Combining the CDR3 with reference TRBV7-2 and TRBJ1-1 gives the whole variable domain GAGVSQSPSNKVTEKGKDVELRCDPISGHTALYWYRQSLGQGLEFLIYFQGNSAPDKSGLPSDRFSAERTGGSVSTLTIQRTQQEDSAVYLCASSSYRTGAFFGQGTRLTVV.

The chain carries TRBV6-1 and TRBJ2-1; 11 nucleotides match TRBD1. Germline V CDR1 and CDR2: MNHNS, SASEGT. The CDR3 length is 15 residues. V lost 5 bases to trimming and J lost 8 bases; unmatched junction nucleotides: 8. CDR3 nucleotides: TGTGCCAGCAGTCGGGGACAGGGGGGTCAGGATGAGCAGTTCTTC. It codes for CASSRGQGGQDEQFF.

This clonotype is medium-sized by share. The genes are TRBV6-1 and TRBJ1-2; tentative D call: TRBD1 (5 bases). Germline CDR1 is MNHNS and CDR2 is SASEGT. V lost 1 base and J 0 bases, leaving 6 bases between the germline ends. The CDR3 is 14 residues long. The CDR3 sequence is CASSEVGANYGYTF. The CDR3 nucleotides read TGTGCCAGCAGTGAAGTAGGGGCTAACTATGGCTACACCTTC.

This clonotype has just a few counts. The CDR3 reads CASSFGTTPFF. CDR3 coding DNA: TGTGCCAGCAGTTTCGGGACTACCCCCTTCTTC. V gene TRBV12-3 or TRBV12-4 combines with J gene TRBJ2-1; 7 bases match TRBD2. The CDR3 totals 11 residues. V was pared by 3 bases and J by 16 bases, with 6 bases of the junction left unmatched.

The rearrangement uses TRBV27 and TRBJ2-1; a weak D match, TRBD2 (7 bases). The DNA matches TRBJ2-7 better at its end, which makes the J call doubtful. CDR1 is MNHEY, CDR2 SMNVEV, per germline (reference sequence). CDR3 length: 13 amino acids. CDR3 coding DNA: TGTGCCAGCAGCACTGGGAGGGGGAACGAGCAGTACTTC. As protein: CASSTGRGNEQYF.

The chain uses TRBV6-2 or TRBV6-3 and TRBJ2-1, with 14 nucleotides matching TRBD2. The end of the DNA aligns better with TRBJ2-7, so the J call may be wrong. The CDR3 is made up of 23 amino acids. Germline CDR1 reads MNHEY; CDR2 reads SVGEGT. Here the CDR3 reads CASSYQGRTSGGPRPIEFYEQYF. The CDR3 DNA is TGTGCCAGCAGTTATCAGGGGCGGACTAGCGGGGGGCCGCGTCCCATTGAATTCTACGAGCAGTACTTC.

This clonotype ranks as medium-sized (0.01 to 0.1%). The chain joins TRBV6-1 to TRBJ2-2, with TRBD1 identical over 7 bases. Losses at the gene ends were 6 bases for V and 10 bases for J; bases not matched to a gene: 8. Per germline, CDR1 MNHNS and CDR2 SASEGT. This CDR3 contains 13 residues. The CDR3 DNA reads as TGTGCCAGCAGGGCGACAGGGCTTTTGGAGCTGTTTTTT. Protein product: CASRATGLLELFF.

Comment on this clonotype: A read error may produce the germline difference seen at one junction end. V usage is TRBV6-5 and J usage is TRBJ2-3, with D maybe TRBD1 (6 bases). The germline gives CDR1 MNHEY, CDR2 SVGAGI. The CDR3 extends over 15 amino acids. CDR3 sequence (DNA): TGTGCCAGCAGTTGGGGGCGACAAGTCAAGGACACGCAGTACTTT. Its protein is CASSWGRQVKDTQYF.

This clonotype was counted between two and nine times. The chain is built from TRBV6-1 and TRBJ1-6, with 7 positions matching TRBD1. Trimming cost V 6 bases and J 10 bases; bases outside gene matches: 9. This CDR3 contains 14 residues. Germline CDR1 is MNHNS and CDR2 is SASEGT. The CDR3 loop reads CASSSDRALSPLHF. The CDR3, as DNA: TGTGCCAGCAGCTCAGACAGGGCCCTATCACCCCTCCACTTT.

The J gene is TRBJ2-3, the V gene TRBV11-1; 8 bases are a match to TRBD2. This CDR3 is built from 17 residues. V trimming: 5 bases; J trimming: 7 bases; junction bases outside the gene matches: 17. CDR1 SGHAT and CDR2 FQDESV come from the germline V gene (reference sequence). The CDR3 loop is CASSAYPSAGGLYTQYF. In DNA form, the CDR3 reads TGTGCCAGCAGCGCATATCCGTCGGCGGGAGGACTTTATACGCAGTATTTT.

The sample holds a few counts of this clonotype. CDR3 region: CASSQQGGSYNEQFF. CDR3 nucleotides: TGCGCCAGCAGCCAACAGGGGGGCTCCTACAATGAGCAGTTCTTC. The J gene is TRBJ2-1, the V gene TRBV4-1; D is possibly TRBD1 (7 bases). Germline CDR1 is MGHRA and CDR2 is YSYEKL. V was pared by 2 bases and J by 0 bases, with 8 bases between. CDR3 length: 15 residues.

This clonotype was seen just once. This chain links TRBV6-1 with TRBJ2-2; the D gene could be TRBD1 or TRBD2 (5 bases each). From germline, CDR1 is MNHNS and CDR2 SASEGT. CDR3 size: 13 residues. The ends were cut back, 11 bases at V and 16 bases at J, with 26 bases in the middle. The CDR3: CARQEVSTGTQFF. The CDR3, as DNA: TGTGCCCGCCAGGAGGTGAGCACCGGGACGCAGTTTTTT.

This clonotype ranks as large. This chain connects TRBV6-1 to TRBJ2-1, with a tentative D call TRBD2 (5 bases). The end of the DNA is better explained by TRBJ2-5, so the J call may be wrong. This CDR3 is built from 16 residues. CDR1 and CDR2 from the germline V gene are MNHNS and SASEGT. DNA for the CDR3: TGTGCCAGCAGTGAAGGGGGAACAGCTAATCGGGCGGGCCAGTACTTC. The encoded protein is CASSEGGTANRAGQYF.

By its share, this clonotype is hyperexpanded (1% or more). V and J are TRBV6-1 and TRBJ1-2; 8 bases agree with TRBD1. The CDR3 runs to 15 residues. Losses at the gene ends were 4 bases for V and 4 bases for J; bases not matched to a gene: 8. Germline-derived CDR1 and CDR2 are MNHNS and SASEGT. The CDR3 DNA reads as TGTGCCAGCAGTGTCCAGACAGGGGCCTCCTATGGCTACACCTTC. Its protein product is CASSVQTGASYGYTF.

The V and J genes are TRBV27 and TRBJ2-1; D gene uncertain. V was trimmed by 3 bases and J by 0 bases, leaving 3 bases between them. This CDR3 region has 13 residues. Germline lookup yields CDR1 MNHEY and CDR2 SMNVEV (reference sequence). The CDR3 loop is CASSLSSYNEQFF. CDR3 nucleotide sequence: TGTGCCAGCAGTTTGAGCTCCTACAATGAGCAGTTCTTC.

Written as DNA, the CDR3 is TGTGCCAGCAGTTACGGGAGGGAGGGGTACGAGCAGTACTTC. This gives the protein CASSYGREGYEQYF. This chain joins TRBV6-5 and TRBJ2-3; 7 bases align to TRBD2. The J call is uncertain, as TRBJ2-7 better fits the DNA end. CDR3 length: 14 amino acids. Germline CDR1 and CDR2: MNHEY and SVGAGI.

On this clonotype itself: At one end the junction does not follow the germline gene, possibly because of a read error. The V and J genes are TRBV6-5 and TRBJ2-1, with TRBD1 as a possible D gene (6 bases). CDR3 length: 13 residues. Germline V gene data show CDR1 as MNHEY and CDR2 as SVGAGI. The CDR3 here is CARSYSQGLEQFF. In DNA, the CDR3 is TGTGCCCGCAGTTACTCCCAGGGGCTTGAGCAGTTCTTC.

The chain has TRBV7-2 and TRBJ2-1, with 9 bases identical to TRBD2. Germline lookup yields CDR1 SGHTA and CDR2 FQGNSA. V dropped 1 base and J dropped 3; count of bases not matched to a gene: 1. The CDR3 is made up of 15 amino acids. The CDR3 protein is CASSLDSGSYNEQFF. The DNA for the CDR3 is TGTGCCAGCAGCTTAGATAGCGGGAGCTACAATGAGCAGTTCTTC.

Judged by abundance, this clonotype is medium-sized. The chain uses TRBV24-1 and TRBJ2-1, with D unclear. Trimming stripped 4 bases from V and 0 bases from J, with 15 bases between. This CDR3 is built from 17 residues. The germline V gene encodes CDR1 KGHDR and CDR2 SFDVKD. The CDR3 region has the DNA TGTGCCACCAGTGACCCCTTTGGTGGGTCCTCCTACAATGAGCAGTTCTTC. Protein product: CATSDPFGGSSYNEQFF.

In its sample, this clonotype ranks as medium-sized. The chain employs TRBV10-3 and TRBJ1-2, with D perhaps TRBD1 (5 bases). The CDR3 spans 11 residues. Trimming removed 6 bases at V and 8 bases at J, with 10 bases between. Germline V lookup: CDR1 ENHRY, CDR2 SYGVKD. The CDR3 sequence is CAISREGGYTF. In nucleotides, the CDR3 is TGTGCCATCAGCAGGGAGGGAGGCTACACCTTC.

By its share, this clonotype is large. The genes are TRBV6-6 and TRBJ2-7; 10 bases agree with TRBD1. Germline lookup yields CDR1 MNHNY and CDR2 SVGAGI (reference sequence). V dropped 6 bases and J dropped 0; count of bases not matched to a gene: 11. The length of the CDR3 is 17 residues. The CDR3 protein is CASRVGTGAASSYEQYF. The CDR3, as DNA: TGTGCCAGCAGGGTTGGGACAGGGGCTGCGAGCTCCTACGAGCAGTACTTC.

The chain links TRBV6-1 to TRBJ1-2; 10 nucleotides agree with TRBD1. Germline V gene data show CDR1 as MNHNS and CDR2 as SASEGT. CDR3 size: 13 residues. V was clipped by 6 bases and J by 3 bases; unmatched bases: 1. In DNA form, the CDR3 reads TGTGCCAGCAGCGGACAGGGGGACTATGGCTACACCTTC. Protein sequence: CASSGQGDYGYTF.

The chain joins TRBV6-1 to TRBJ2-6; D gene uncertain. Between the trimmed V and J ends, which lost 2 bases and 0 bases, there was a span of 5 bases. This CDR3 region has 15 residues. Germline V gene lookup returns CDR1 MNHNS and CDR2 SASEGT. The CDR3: CASSESFSGANVLTF. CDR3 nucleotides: TGTGCCAGCAGTGAAAGCTTCTCTGGGGCCAACGTCCTGACTTTC.

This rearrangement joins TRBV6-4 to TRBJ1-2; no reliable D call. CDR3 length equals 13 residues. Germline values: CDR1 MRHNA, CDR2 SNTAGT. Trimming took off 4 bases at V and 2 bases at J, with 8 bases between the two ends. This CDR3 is CASSVGRNYGYTF. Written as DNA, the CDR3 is TGTGCCAGCAGTGTCGGGCGAAACTATGGCTACACCTTC.